These T cell receptor beta chains were read from a single sample in a study of blood T cell repertoires in COVID-19. Generated by immunoSEQ multiplex PCR, the TCRdb table keeps only in-frame clones and is missing some. The repertoire consists of 130,000 to 150,000 clones, with around 89% occurring once and the leading ten covering around 1.3%. The sequenced sample consisted of PBMCs or T cells enriched from blood (not recorded which). These receptors all come from a woman in her 30s with acute COVID-19. CDR3s include the opening cysteine and the closing phenylalanine or tryptophan. Fields, in order: CDR3 protein, CDR3 DNA, D gene, J gene, clone size, V gene. A D gene is named only where the DNA matches it firmly. Expanded clones are given a class, and other clones once, few, many or no size at all.

CDR3aa: CASSQDYSGQYNEQFF
CDR3nt: TGCGCCAGCAGCCAAGATTATTCGGGACAGTACAATGAGCAGTTCTTC
d_gene: TRBD1
j_gene: TRBJ2-1
abundance: -
v_gene: TRBV4-3

CDR3aa: CASSPGTGSEKLFF
CDR3nt: TGTGCCAGCAGCCCCGGGACAGGGAGTGAAAAACTGTTTTTT
d_gene: TRBD1
j_gene: TRBJ1-4
abundance: -
v_gene: TRBV28

CDR3aa: CASTLQGPSEAFF
CDR3nt: TGTGCCAGCACCCTACAGGGGCCCTCTGAAGCTTTCTTT
d_gene: TRBD1
j_gene: TRBJ1-1
abundance: once
v_gene: TRBV12-3/TRBV12-4

CDR3aa: CASSYGAASPGNTIYF
CDR3nt: TGTGCCAGCAGCTACGGAGCAGCTAGTCCTGGAAACACCATATATTTT
d_gene: -
j_gene: TRBJ1-3
abundance: once
v_gene: TRBV7-2

CDR3aa: CASSFGGTGGNYGYTF
CDR3nt: TGTGCCAGCAGTTTCGGGGGGACAGGGGGCAACTATGGCTACACCTTC
d_gene: TRBD1
j_gene: TRBJ1-2
abundance: -
v_gene: TRBV28

CDR3aa: CASSLAGGVKNIQYF
CDR3nt: TGTGCCAGCAGCTTAGCGGGGGGGGTCAAAAACATTCAGTACTTC
d_gene: TRBD2
j_gene: TRBJ2-4
abundance: -
v_gene: TRBV7-2

CDR3aa: CASRTISLAGTGAVGYTF
CDR3nt: TGTGCCAGCAGGACCATTTCCCTAGCCGGGACAGGGGCCGTTGGCTACACCTTC
d_gene: TRBD1
j_gene: TRBJ1-2
abundance: -
v_gene: TRBV28

CDR3aa: CAWSGVEYEQYF
CDR3nt: TGTGCCTGGAGTGGTGTGGAGTACGAGCAGTACTTC
d_gene: -
j_gene: TRBJ2-7
abundance: -
v_gene: TRBV30

CDR3aa: CASSYLTDRPGTQYF
CDR3nt: TGTGCCAGCAGTTACTTGACTGACCGGCCGGGGACCCAGTACTTC
d_gene: -
j_gene: TRBJ2-5
abundance: few
v_gene: TRBV6-2/TRBV6-3

CDR3aa: CAPGGLVRYQPQHF
CDR3nt: TGTGCTCCGGGGGGGTTAGTAAGGTATCAGCCCCAGCATTTT
d_gene: -
j_gene: TRBJ1-5
abundance: -
v_gene: TRBV21-1

CDR3aa: CASSTQGRPNEKLFF
CDR3nt: TGTGCCAGTAGTACGCAGGGGCGGCCTAATGAAAAACTGTTTTTT
d_gene: -
j_gene: TRBJ1-4
abundance: -
v_gene: TRBV19

CDR3aa: CASSLSRVGGARGYTF
CDR3nt: TGTGCCAGCAGTTTATCGAGGGTGGGGGGGGCGCGTGGCTACACCTTC
d_gene: -
j_gene: TRBJ1-2
abundance: -
v_gene: TRBV27

CDR3aa: CASSRTGGDYEQYF
CDR3nt: TGTGCCAGCAGCCGGACAGGGGGTGACTACGAGCAGTACTTC
d_gene: TRBD1
j_gene: TRBJ2-7
abundance: -
v_gene: TRBV3-1/TRBV3-2

CDR3aa: CSVSTGVNQPQHF
CDR3nt: TGCAGCGTTTCTACAGGGGTCAATCAGCCCCAGCATTTT
d_gene: TRBD1
j_gene: TRBJ1-5
abundance: -
v_gene: TRBV29-1

CDR3aa: CASSSNRVPEKLFF
CDR3nt: TGTGCCAGCAGCTCAAACAGGGTCCCAGAAAAACTGTTTTTT
d_gene: -
j_gene: TRBJ1-4
abundance: -
v_gene: TRBV11-2

CDR3aa: CASSPLLEVQETQYF
CDR3nt: TGTGCCAGCAGCCCCCTCCTTGAGGTTCAAGAGACCCAGTACTTC
d_gene: -
j_gene: TRBJ2-5
abundance: -
v_gene: TRBV7-2

CDR3aa: CASSSSGNTGELFF
CDR3nt: TGTGCCAGCAGTTCCAGCGGGAACACCGGGGAGCTGTTTTTT
d_gene: -
j_gene: TRBJ2-2
abundance: -
v_gene: TRBV7-9

CDR3aa: CALRGASGNTIYF
CDR3nt: TGTGCCCTCCGGGGGGCCTCTGGAAACACCATATATTTT
d_gene: -
j_gene: TRBJ1-3
abundance: -
v_gene: TRBV10-3

CDR3aa: CASRAGADSYNEQFF
CDR3nt: TGTGCCAGCAGGGCGGGGGCGGACTCCTACAATGAGCAGTTCTTC
d_gene: -
j_gene: TRBJ2-1
abundance: -
v_gene: TRBV7-3

CDR3aa: CASSYRDGGIDGYTF
CDR3nt: TGTGCCAGCAGTTACCGTGACGGCGGGATTGATGGCTACACCTTC
d_gene: -
j_gene: TRBJ1-2
abundance: once
v_gene: TRBV6-5

CDR3aa: CASSRITGGNQPQHF
CDR3nt: TGTGCCAGCAGTCGTATAACAGGGGGTAATCAGCCCCAGCATTTT
d_gene: TRBD1
j_gene: TRBJ1-5
abundance: -
v_gene: TRBV28

CDR3aa: CSASGAGTSMGGEQYF
CDR3nt: TGCAGTGCTAGTGGCGCCGGGACTAGCATGGGAGGCGAGCAGTACTTC
d_gene: TRBD2
j_gene: TRBJ2-7
abundance: once
v_gene: TRBV20-1

CDR3aa: CARTNGNQPQHF
CDR3nt: TGTGCTAGGACAAATGGCAATCAGCCCCAGCATTTT
d_gene: -
j_gene: TRBJ1-5
abundance: -
v_gene: TRBV19

CDR3aa: CASISGGQGTDTQYF
CDR3nt: TGTGCCAGCATTTCGGGGGGGCAGGGCACAGATACGCAGTATTTT
d_gene: TRBD2
j_gene: TRBJ2-3
abundance: -
v_gene: TRBV6-5

CDR3aa: CASSSSGSILSRQYF
CDR3nt: TGTGCCAGCAGCAGTAGCGGGAGTATCCTTTCACGGCAGTACTTC
d_gene: TRBD2
j_gene: TRBJ2-7
abundance: -
v_gene: TRBV9

CDR3aa: CASSYSRDYGYTF
CDR3nt: TGTGCCAGTAGCTACTCACGCGACTATGGCTACACCTTC
d_gene: -
j_gene: TRBJ1-2
abundance: -
v_gene: TRBV19

CDR3aa: CASSPQGANTEAFF
CDR3nt: TGTGCCAGCAGCCCCCAGGGGGCGAACACTGAAGCTTTCTTT
d_gene: TRBD1
j_gene: TRBJ1-1
abundance: -
v_gene: TRBV7-9

CDR3aa: CASSPLGSDIAGYGYTF
CDR3nt: TGTGCCAGCAGTCCACTTGGTTCAGATATTGCGGGCTATGGCTACACCTTC
d_gene: -
j_gene: TRBJ1-2
abundance: -
v_gene: TRBV28

CDR3aa: CASSYGGSNQPQHF
CDR3nt: TGTGCCAGCAGTTACGGGGGGAGCAATCAGCCCCAGCATTTT
d_gene: -
j_gene: TRBJ1-5
abundance: once
v_gene: TRBV25-1

CDR3aa: CASSPTRQATPLYNEQFF
CDR3nt: TGTGCCAGCAGTCCAACCCGACAGGCAACTCCCCTCTACAATGAGCAGTTCTTC
d_gene: -
j_gene: TRBJ2-1
abundance: -
v_gene: TRBV27

CDR3aa: CASSAEAGPGELFF
CDR3nt: TGTGCCAGCAGTGCCGAAGCGGGACCCGGGGAGCTGTTTTTT
d_gene: TRBD2
j_gene: TRBJ2-2
abundance: few
v_gene: TRBV6-4

CDR3aa: CASQSSGGRDEKLFF
CDR3nt: TGCGCCAGCCAATCCTCGGGAGGGAGGGATGAAAAACTGTTTTTT
d_gene: -
j_gene: TRBJ1-4
abundance: -
v_gene: TRBV5-1

CDR3aa: CASSLGQQETQYF
CDR3nt: TGCGCCAGCAGCTTGGGACAGCAAGAGACCCAGTACTTC
d_gene: -
j_gene: TRBJ2-5
abundance: -
v_gene: TRBV5-1

CDR3aa: CASSVLGDTEAFF
CDR3nt: TGCGCCAGCAGCGTTCTCGGGGACACTGAAGCTTTCTTT
d_gene: -
j_gene: TRBJ1-1
abundance: few
v_gene: TRBV5-1

CDR3aa: CATSSGTGTGHEKLFF
CDR3nt: TGTGCCACCAGCAGCGGAACCGGGACAGGGCATGAAAAACTGTTTTTT
d_gene: TRBD1
j_gene: TRBJ1-4
abundance: few
v_gene: TRBV15

CDR3aa: CASSSGSINTEAFF
CDR3nt: TGTGCCAGCAGTTCCGGGAGTATAAACACTGAAGCTTTCTTT
d_gene: -
j_gene: TRBJ1-1
abundance: -
v_gene: TRBV6-5

CDR3aa: CASSDGTGGTEAFF
CDR3nt: TGTGCCAGCAGCGACGGGACAGGGGGTACTGAAGCTTTCTTT
d_gene: TRBD1
j_gene: TRBJ1-1
abundance: -
v_gene: TRBV5-4

CDR3aa: CAWSLAGEQYF
CDR3nt: TGTGCCTGGAGTCTGGCGGGCGAGCAGTACTTC
d_gene: -
j_gene: TRBJ2-7
abundance: once
v_gene: TRBV30

CDR3aa: CATSEDGHVSTDTQYF
CDR3nt: TGTGCCACCAGTGAGGACGGACATGTTAGCACAGATACGCAGTATTTT
d_gene: -
j_gene: TRBJ2-3
abundance: -
v_gene: TRBV24-1

CDR3aa: CASSLPTTGPHGYTF
CDR3nt: TGTGCCAGCAGCTTACCTACGACAGGGCCCCATGGCTACACCTTC
d_gene: TRBD1
j_gene: TRBJ1-2
abundance: -
v_gene: TRBV7-2

CDR3aa: CASSIVTGTYEQYF
CDR3nt: TGTGCCAGTAGTATAGTAACCGGGACCTACGAGCAGTACTTC
d_gene: -
j_gene: TRBJ2-7
abundance: -
v_gene: TRBV19